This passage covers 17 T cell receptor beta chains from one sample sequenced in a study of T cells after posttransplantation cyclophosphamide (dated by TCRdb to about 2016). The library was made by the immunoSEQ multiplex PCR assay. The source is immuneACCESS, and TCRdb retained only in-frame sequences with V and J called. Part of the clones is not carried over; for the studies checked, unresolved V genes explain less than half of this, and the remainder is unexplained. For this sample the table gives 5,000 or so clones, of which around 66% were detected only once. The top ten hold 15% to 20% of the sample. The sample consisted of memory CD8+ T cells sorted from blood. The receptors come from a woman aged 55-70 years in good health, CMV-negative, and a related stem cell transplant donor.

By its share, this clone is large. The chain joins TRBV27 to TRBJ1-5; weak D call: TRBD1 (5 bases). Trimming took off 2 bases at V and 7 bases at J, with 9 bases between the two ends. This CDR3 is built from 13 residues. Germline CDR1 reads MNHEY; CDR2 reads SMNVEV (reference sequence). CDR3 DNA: TGTGCCAGCAGTTTAGGCAGGGCGCAGCCCCAGCATTTT. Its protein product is CASSLGRAQPQHF.

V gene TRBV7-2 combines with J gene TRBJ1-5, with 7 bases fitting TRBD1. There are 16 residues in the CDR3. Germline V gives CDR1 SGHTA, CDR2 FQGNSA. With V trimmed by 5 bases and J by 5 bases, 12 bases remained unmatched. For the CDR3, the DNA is TGTGCCAGCAGCGTCGAGGGACAGCTACTCCATCAGCCCCAGCATTTT. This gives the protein CASSVEGQLLHQPQHF.

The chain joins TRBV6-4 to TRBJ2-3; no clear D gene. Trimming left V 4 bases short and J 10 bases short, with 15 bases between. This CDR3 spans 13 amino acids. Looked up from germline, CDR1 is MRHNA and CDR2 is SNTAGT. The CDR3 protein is CASSATSAQAQYF. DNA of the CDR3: TGTGCCAGCAGTGCGACTTCCGCCCAAGCGCAGTATTTT.

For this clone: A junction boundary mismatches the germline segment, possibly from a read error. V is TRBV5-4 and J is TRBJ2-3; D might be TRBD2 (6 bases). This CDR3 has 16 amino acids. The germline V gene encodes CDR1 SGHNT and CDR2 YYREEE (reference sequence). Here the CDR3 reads CASSQDRAGITDTQYF. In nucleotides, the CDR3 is TGCGCCAGCAGCCAAGATCGAGCGGGTATCACAGATACGCAGTATTTT.

The CDR3 protein is CASSQNTEAFF. The CDR3 DNA follows: TGTGCCAGCAGCCAGAACACTGAAGCTTTCTTT. This chain links TRBV11-2 with TRBJ1-1, with D unclear. The length of the CDR3 is 11 residues. Germline V gives CDR1 SGHAT, CDR2 FQNNGV. Trimming left V 5 bases short and J 1 base short, with 2 bases between. Together with reference TRBV11-2 and TRBJ1-1, the CDR3 gives the full variable domain: EAGVAQSPRYKIIEKRQSVAFWCNPISGHATLYWYQQILGQGPKLLIQFQNNGVVDDSQLPKDRFSAERLKGVDSTLKIQPAKLEDSAVYLCASSQNTEAFFGQGTRLTVV.

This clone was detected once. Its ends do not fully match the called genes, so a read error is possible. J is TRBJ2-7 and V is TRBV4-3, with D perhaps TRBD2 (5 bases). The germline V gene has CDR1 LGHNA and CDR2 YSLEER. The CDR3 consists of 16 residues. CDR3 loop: CASSQDRLRLRNEQHF. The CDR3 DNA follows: TGCGCCAGCAGCCAAGATCGGTTGAGACTAAGGAACGAGCAGCACTTC.

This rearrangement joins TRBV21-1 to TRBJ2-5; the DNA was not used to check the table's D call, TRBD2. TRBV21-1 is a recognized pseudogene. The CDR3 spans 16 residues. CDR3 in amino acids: CASSRRTSGGEETQYF. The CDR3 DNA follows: TGTGCCAGCAGCCGACGTACTAGCGGGGGGGAGGAGACCCAGTACTTC.

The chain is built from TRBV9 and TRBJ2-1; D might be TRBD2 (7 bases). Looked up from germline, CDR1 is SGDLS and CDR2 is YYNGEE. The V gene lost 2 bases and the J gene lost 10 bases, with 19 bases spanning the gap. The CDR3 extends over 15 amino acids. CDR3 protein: CASSVLAGAPGEQFF. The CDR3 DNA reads TGTGCCAGCAGCGTGTTGGCGGGGGCCCCGGGGGAGCAGTTCTTC. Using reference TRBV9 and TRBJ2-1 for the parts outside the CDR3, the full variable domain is DSGVTQTPKHLITATGQRVTLRCSPRSGDLSVYWYQQSLDQGLQFLIQYYNGEERAKGNILERFSAQQFPDLHSELNLSSLELGDSALYFCASSVLAGAPGEQFFGPGTRLTVL.

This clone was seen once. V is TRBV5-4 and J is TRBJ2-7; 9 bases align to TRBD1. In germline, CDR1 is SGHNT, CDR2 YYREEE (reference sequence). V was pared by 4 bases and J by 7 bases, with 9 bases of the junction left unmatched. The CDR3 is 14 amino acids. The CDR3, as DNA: TGTGCCAGCAGCCGTGGGACAGGGTTTCAGGAGCAGTACTTC. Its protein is CASSRGTGFQEQYF.

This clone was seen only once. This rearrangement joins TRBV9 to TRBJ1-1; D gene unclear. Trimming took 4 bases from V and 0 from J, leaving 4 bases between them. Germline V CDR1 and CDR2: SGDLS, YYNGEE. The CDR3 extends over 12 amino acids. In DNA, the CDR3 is TGTGCCAGCAGCCCAATGAACACTGAAGCTTTCTTT. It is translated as CASSPMNTEAFF.

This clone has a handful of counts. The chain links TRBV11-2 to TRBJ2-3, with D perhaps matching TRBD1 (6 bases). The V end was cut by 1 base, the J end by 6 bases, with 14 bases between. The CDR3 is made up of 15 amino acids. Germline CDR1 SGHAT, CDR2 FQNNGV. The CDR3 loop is CASSLVGGRLDTQYF. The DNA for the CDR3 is TGTGCCAGCAGCTTAGTTGGGGGCCGATTGGATACGCAGTATTTT.

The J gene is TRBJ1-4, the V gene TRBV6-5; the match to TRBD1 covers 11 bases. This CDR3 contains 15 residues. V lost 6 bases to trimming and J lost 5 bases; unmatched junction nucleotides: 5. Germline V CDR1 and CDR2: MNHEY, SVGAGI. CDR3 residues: CASRDRGLLNEKLFF. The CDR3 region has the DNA TGTGCCAGCAGGGACAGGGGGCTCTTGAATGAAAAACTGTTTTTT.

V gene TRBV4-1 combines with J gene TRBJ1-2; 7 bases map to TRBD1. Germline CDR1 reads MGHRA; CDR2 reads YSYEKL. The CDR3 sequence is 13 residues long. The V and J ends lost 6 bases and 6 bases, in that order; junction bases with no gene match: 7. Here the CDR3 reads CASRRTGTDGYTF. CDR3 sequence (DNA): TGCGCCAGCAGACGAACCGGGACAGATGGCTACACCTTC.

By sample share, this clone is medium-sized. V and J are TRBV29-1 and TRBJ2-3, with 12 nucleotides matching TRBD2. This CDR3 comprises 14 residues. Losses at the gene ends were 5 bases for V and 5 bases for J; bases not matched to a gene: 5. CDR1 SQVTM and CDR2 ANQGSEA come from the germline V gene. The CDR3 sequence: CSVQTSGGQDTQYF. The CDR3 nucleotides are TGCAGCGTTCAGACTAGCGGGGGCCAAGATACGCAGTATTTT.

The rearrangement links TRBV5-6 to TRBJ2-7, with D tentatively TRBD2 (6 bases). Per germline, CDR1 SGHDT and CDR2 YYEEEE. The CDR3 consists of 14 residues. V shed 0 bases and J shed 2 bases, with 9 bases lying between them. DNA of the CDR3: TGTGCCAGCAGCTTGGGGGACTCCCCCTACGAGCAGTACTTC. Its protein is CASSLGDSPYEQYF.

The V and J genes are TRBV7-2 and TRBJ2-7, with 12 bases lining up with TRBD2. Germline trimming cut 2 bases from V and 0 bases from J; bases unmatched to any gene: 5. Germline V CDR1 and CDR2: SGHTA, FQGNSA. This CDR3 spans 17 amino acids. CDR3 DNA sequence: TGTGCCAGCAGCTTATCTAGCGGGGGGGCCAGCTCCTACGAGCAGTACTTC. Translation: CASSLSSGGASSYEQYF.

CDR3 DNA sequence: TGTGCCAGCAGCGCAGTTCACGCCGGGACTCTAGCCAACAATGAGCAGTTCTTC. Residues: CASSAVHAGTLANNEQFF. The chain links TRBV9 to TRBJ2-1, with a tentative D call TRBD2 (6 bases). The CDR3 is 18 amino acids. Germline lookup yields CDR1 SGDLS and CDR2 YYNGEE. V was shortened by 3 bases and J by 5 bases, with 24 bases between the two germline ends. Based on the CDR3 plus reference TRBV9 and TRBJ2-1, the full variable domain is DSGVTQTPKHLITATGQRVTLRCSPRSGDLSVYWYQQSLDQGLQFLIQYYNGEERAKGNILERFSAQQFPDLHSELNLSSLELGDSALYFCASSAVHAGTLANNEQFFGPGTRLTVL.